The 31 T cell receptor beta chains below all came from one sample that was sequenced in a study of blood T cell repertoires in COVID-19. The data were produced by immunoSEQ multiplex PCR, yet TCRdb's version contains in-frame clones alone and is incomplete. The sample includes about 270,000 clones, roughly 79% of them seen just once. Sequencing input: peripheral blood. All receptors come from a woman aged 60-75 years with active or convalescent COVID-19.

CDR3 nucleotide sequence: TGTGCCACCACAAGTGGGGCCGCAGATACGCAGTATTTT. Its protein product is CATTSGAADTQYF. V usage is TRBV24-1 and J usage is TRBJ2-3, with a weak D call TRBD1 (5 bases). The germline V gene has CDR1 KGHDR and CDR2 SFDVKD. CDR3 length: 13 residues. Trimming stripped 8 bases from V and 4 bases from J, with 12 bases between.

The rearrangement links TRBV7-3 to TRBJ2-1, with 14 nucleotides matching TRBD2. J lost 7 bases, V lost 5 bases, and 4 bases had no gene match. Germline values: CDR1 SGHTA, CDR2 FQGTGA. The CDR3 has 15 amino acids. The CDR3 sequence: CASSLTSGGANEQFF. The DNA for the CDR3 is TGTGCCAGCAGCCTGACTAGCGGGGGGGCGAATGAGCAGTTCTTC.

Regarding this clone: Compared with germline, one end of the junction differs, possibly owing to a read error. CDR3 nucleotide sequence: TGTGCCAGTAAAAGACAGGGGGCTGTTGGGGAGATCCAGTACTTC. It specifies CASKRQGAVGEIQYF. J is TRBJ2-5 and V is TRBV19; 10 bases are a match to TRBD1. Germline V gene sequence: CDR1 LNHDA, CDR2 SQIVND (reference sequence). CDR3 length: 15 amino acids.

The count of this clone is one. V is TRBV9 and J is TRBJ2-2, with TRBD2 matching over 7 bases. The CDR3 loop spans 17 amino acids. J was trimmed by 8 bases and V by 0 bases; bases with no gene match: 13. Per germline, CDR1 SGDLS and CDR2 YYNGEE. The chain's CDR3 is CASSVEVGAAGSGELFF. CDR3 sequence (DNA): TGTGCCAGCAGCGTAGAAGTTGGAGCAGCGGGGTCAGGGGAGCTGTTTTTT.

The CDR3 DNA reads as TGTGCCAGCAGTTATTCGATGCGGGTGCAGTTCTTC. Translated, it gives CASSYSMRVQFF. The gene calls are TRBV6-9 and TRBJ2-1, with a weak D call TRBD2 (5 bases). The germline V and J ends were trimmed by 0 bases and 12 bases, with 9 bases remaining between them. The CDR3 runs to 12 residues. Germline values: CDR1 MNHGY, CDR2 SVAAGI.

The V and J genes are TRBV5-1 and TRBJ1-5, with 7 nucleotides matching TRBD1. CDR1 is SGHRS, CDR2 YFSETQ, per germline. The V gene end was trimmed by 2 bases and the J gene end by 7 bases; junction bases not matched to a gene: 9. This CDR3 comprises 15 residues. CDR3 sequence: CASSLDTGVEQPQHF. CDR3 sequence (DNA): TGCGCCAGCAGCTTAGACACAGGGGTGGAACAGCCCCAGCATTTT.

CDR3 DNA sequence: TGCAGCGTTGATCTCTCACAGGGCAGTGTCAACTATGGCTACACCTTC. It yields the protein CSVDLSQGSVNYGYTF. The chain couples TRBV29-1 to TRBJ1-2; TRBD1 is a possible D gene (6 bases). The CDR3 is 16 residues long. Deletions cut 3 bases from V and 2 bases from J, with 19 bases between. The germline V gene has CDR1 SQVTM and CDR2 ANQGSEA.

The CDR3 protein is CASSLATRNQPQHF. CDR3 bases: TGTGCCAGCAGCTTAGCCACCAGGAATCAGCCCCAGCATTTT. The chain combines TRBV7-8 with TRBJ1-5; D unresolved. The V gene's germline CDR1 is SGHVS and CDR2 FQNEAQ. Trimming shortened V by 0 bases and J by 4 bases, and 7 bases separated the two germline ends. This CDR3 comprises 14 residues.

The V gene is TRBV9, the J gene TRBJ1-3; 7 positions match TRBD1. The CDR3 has 17 residues. The germline CDR1 and CDR2 sequences are SGDLS and YYNGEE. Trimming took 0 bases from V and 3 from J; bases not matched to a gene: 9. Here the CDR3 DNA reads TGTGCCAGCAGCGTAGATGGAGGGGGCGGTGGTGGAAACACCATATATTTT. As protein: CASSVDGGGGGGNTIYF.

The CDR3 is CASSGGQSFNQPQHF. CDR3 bases: TGCGCCAGCAGTGGAGGGCAGAGCTTCAATCAGCCCCAGCATTTT. This chain joins TRBV10-2 and TRBJ1-5; D call uncertain. Germline V lookup: CDR1 WSHSY, CDR2 SAAADI. This CDR3 spans 15 amino acids. V lost 4 bases to trimming and J lost 3 bases, with 13 bases between them.

J is TRBJ1-1 and V is TRBV7-2, with 9 nucleotides matching TRBD1. There are 14 residues in the CDR3. Germline CDR1 and CDR2: SGHTA and FQGNSA. Unmatched junction bases numbered 2, after V lost 6 bases and J lost 0 bases. Written as DNA, the CDR3 is TGTGCCAGCAGGTGGACAGGGGTGAACACTGAAGCTTTCTTT. Its protein is CASRWTGVNTEAFF.

The chain has TRBV6-5 and TRBJ2-1; D call uncertain. This CDR3 spans 11 amino acids. CDR1 is MNHEY, CDR2 SVGAGI, per germline. Trimming left V 8 bases short and J 9 bases short, with 11 bases between. CDR3 region: CASATGGEQFF. CDR3 nucleotide sequence: TGTGCCAGCGCCACCGGTGGTGAGCAGTTCTTC.

This chain uses TRBV24-1 with TRBJ2-2; possible D gene TRBD1, 5 bases. The CDR3 has 17 residues. In germline, CDR1 is KGHDR, CDR2 SFDVKD. V gave up 1 base and J gave up 4 bases, with 15 bases separating them. CDR3 nucleotides: TGTGCCACCAGTGATTTTTCAAACCAGGGCGGCACCGGGGAGCTGTTTTTT. Amino acid sequence: CATSDFSNQGGTGELFF.

This sequence joins TRBV18 and TRBJ2-5; 9 nucleotides line up with TRBD1. V was pared by 2 bases and J by 1 base, with 11 bases of the junction left unmatched. Germline CDR1 reads KGHSH; CDR2 reads LQKENI. The CDR3 is made up of 18 amino acids. In DNA form, the CDR3 reads TGTGCCAGCTCACCAGTACCACCGGGACAGGGAAGCCAAGAGACCCAGTACTTC. Translation gives CASSPVPPGQGSQETQYF.

This clone came up a few times. This chain connects TRBV4-1 to TRBJ2-1, with 8 bases fitting TRBD1. The CDR3 is 19 residues long. Germline V gene data show CDR1 as MGHRA and CDR2 as YSYEKL. Trimming removed 4 bases from V and 0 bases from J; junction bases left unmatched: 14. The CDR3 coding sequence is TGCGCCAGCAGCCGGGCCCCCTCCTACAGGGGGAGCTCCTACAATGAGCAGTTCTTC. The encoded protein is CASSRAPSYRGSSYNEQFF.

V is TRBV12-3 or TRBV12-4 and J is TRBJ1-2; the match to TRBD1 covers 7 bases. The CDR3 runs 12 residues. The V gene end was trimmed by 5 bases and the J gene end by 8 bases; junction bases not matched to a gene: 5. The CDR3 here is CASSLNRGGYTF. The CDR3 nucleotides read TGTGCCAGCAGTCTAAACAGGGGCGGCTACACCTTC.

The chain links TRBV18 to TRBJ1-2; tentatively, D is TRBD1 (6 bases). Per the germline V gene, CDR1 is KGHSH and CDR2 is LQKENI. Between the trimmed V and J ends, which lost 5 bases and 5 bases, there was a span of 15 bases. This CDR3 region has 14 residues. CDR3 protein: CASSWTEKPYGYTF. CDR3 DNA sequence: TGTGCCAGCTCATGGACAGAAAAACCTTATGGCTACACCTTC.

This clone appeared a few times. Other DNA sequences of this sample code for an identical CDR3. The chain couples TRBV5-1 to TRBJ1-2; possible D gene TRBD1, 5 bases. CDR1 is SGHRS and CDR2 is YFSETQ in the germline V gene. The CDR3 loop spans 13 amino acids. Trimming took 0 bases from V and 4 from J, leaving 7 bases between them. CDR3: CASSLAGSYGYTF. The CDR3 DNA reads TGCGCCAGCAGCTTGGCAGGGTCCTATGGCTACACCTTC. The entire variable domain, with the rest obtained from reference TRBV5-1 and TRBJ1-2, is as follows: KAGVTQTPRYLIKTRGQQVTLSCSPISGHRSVSWYQQTPGQGLQFLFEYFSETQRNKGNFPGRFSGRQFSNSRSEMNVSTLELGDSALYLCASSLAGSYGYTFGSGTRLTVV.

The chain has TRBV7-2 and TRBJ2-7, with 9 bases that match TRBD1. Germline V CDR1 and CDR2: SGHTA, FQGNSA. CDR3 length: 15 amino acids. V was pared by 7 bases and J by 6 bases, with 13 bases of the junction left unmatched. The CDR3 sequence is CASNRQSGTGSEQYF. CDR3 bases: TGTGCCAGCAACCGTCAATCCGGGACAGGGAGCGAGCAGTACTTC.

V is TRBV2 and J is TRBJ1-2; TRBD1 might be the D (6 bases). Between the trimmed V and J ends, which lost 3 bases and 3 bases, there was a span of 11 bases. CDR3 length equals 14 residues. CDR1 is SNHLY and CDR2 is FYNNEI in the germline V gene. In DNA form, the CDR3 reads TGTGCCAGCAGTGATGGACAGAATGACTATGGCTACACCTTC. This translates into CASSDGQNDYGYTF.

The gene calls are TRBV7-2 and TRBJ1-5; D remains unclear. V was cut by 0 bases and J by 9 bases, with 15 bases left in between. CDR1 and CDR2 (germline): SGHTA, FQGNSA. This CDR3 comprises 15 residues. CDR3 region: CASSLAGGLVRPQHF. The CDR3 DNA reads as TGTGCCAGCAGCTTAGCGGGAGGGCTCGTCCGGCCCCAGCATTTT. The variable domain in full, with the rest retrieved from reference TRBV7-2 and TRBJ1-5, is GAGVSQSPSNKVTEKGKDVELRCDPISGHTALYWYRQSLGQGLEFLIYFQGNSAPDKSGLPSDRFSAERTGGSVSTLTIQRTQQEDSAVYLCASSLAGGLVRPQHFGDGTRLSIL.

This chain uses TRBV14 with TRBJ2-2, with D tentatively TRBD1 (5 bases). V lost 5 bases and J 5 bases, leaving 15 bases between the germline ends. From germline, CDR1 is SGHDN and CDR2 FVKESK. This CDR3 is built from 15 residues. The CDR3 loop is CASSSYWGTTGELFF. The CDR3 coding sequence is TGTGCCAGCAGCTCCTATTGGGGCACGACCGGGGAGCTGTTTTTT. Filled out from reference TRBV14 and TRBJ2-2, the complete variable domain reads EAGVTQFPSHSVIEKGQTVTLRCDPISGHDNLYWYRRVMGKEIKFLLHFVKESKQDESGMPNNRFLAERTGGTYSTLKVQPAELEDSGVYFCASSSYWGTTGELFFGEGSRLTVL.

The chain has TRBV5-1 and TRBJ1-5; D might be TRBD1 (5 bases). The ends were cut back, 0 bases at V and 2 bases at J, with 12 bases in the middle. The CDR3 totals 16 residues. The germline gives CDR1 SGHRS, CDR2 YFSETQ. CDR3 nucleotide sequence: TGCGCCAGCAGCTTGGCCGGGCAGGGTTGCAATCAGCCCCAGCATTTT. Protein sequence: CASSLAGQGCNQPQHF.

The chain has TRBV9 and TRBJ2-5; 12 positions match TRBD2. The V segment lost 1 base and the J segment 2 bases; nucleotides outside the gene matches: 3. The germline V gene has CDR1 SGDLS and CDR2 YYNGEE. The CDR3 runs to 16 residues. As DNA, the CDR3 is TGTGCCAGCAGCGTAATGACTAGCGGGGGTCAAGAGACCCAGTACTTC. Translation gives CASSVMTSGGQETQYF.

V gene TRBV5-1 combines with J gene TRBJ2-2; TRBD2 might be the D (5 bases). V lost 0 bases, J lost 4 bases, and 7 bases lay in between. Germline assignment: CDR1 SGHRS and CDR2 YFSETQ. This CDR3 spans 14 amino acids. CDR3 in amino acids: CASSLASSTGELFF. CDR3 in DNA: TGCGCCAGCAGCTTGGCTAGCAGCACCGGGGAGCTGTTTTTT.

This chain joins TRBV7-3 and TRBJ2-3; 13 bases are shared with TRBD2. V dropped 0 bases and J dropped 1; count of bases not matched to a gene: 1. This CDR3 spans 17 amino acids. Per germline, CDR1 SGHTA and CDR2 FQGTGA. DNA for the CDR3: TGTGCCAGCAGCTTAACCGGACTAGCGGGGGGCACAGATACGCAGTATTTT. Encoded protein: CASSLTGLAGGTDTQYF.

V usage is TRBV6-2 or TRBV6-3 and J usage is TRBJ1-6, with D possibly matching TRBD1 (6 bases). Germline V gene sequence: CDR1 MNHEY, CDR2 SVGEGT. The CDR3 is made up of 16 amino acids. V was clipped by 5 bases and J by 7 bases, with 18 bases between them. DNA of the CDR3: TGTGCCAGCAGTCCCGACAGGATAATCCTAAATTCACCCCTCCACTTT. Amino acid sequence: CASSPDRIILNSPLHF.

J is TRBJ2-7 and V is TRBV7-3; D perhaps matches TRBD2 (5 bases). This CDR3 spans 14 amino acids. Germline CDR1 reads SGHTA; CDR2 reads FQGTGA. The ends were cut back, 4 bases at V and 0 bases at J, with 10 bases in the middle. The CDR3, as DNA: TGTGCCAGCAGCTCACTAGACGCCTCCTACGAGCAGTACTTC. It yields the protein CASSSLDASYEQYF.

This chain joins TRBV19 and TRBJ2-7; the D gene is possibly TRBD2 (6 bases). Per germline, CDR1 LNHDA and CDR2 SQIVND (reference sequence). The CDR3 covers 15 residues. V was pared by 5 bases and J by 1 base, with 15 bases between. The CDR3 spells CASSFSPGRSYEQYF. CDR3 bases: TGTGCCAGTAGTTTCTCCCCGGGGAGGTCCTACGAGCAGTACTTC.

The chain employs TRBV5-4 and TRBJ2-3; TRBD2 matches 8 bases. The CDR3 sequence is 16 residues long. V was clipped by 6 bases and J by 1 base; unmatched bases: 10. Germline loops: CDR1 SGHNT, CDR2 YYREEE (reference sequence). CDR3: CASTNPGGAGTDTQYF. The CDR3 DNA follows: TGTGCCAGCACCAACCCCGGGGGGGCCGGCACAGATACGCAGTATTTT.

This clone showed up just a few times. The J gene is TRBJ1-2, the V gene TRBV20-1; weak D call: TRBD1 (6 bases). CDR3 size: 10 residues. Germline V gives CDR1 DFQATT, CDR2 SNEGSKA (reference sequence). The V gene lost 5 bases and the J gene lost 8 bases, with 9 bases spanning the gap. CDR3 protein: CSAVQGGYTF. In DNA, the CDR3 is TGCAGTGCTGTACAGGGAGGCTACACCTTC.